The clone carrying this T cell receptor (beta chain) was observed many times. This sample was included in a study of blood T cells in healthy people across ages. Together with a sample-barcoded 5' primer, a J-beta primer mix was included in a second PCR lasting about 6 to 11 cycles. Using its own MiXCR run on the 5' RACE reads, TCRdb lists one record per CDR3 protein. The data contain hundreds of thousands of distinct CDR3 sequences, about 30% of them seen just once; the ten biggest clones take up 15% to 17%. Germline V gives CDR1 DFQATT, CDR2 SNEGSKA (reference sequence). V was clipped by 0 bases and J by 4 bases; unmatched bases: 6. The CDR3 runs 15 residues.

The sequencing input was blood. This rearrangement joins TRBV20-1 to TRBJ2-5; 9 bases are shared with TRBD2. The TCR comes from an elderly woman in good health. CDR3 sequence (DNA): TGCAGTGCTAGAGAGGCGGGGGGGCGAGGAGAGACCCAGTACTTC. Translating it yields CSAREAGGRGETQYF.